The 29 T cell receptor beta chains below were found in one sample sequenced in a study of shared clonotypes between healthy human individuals. Assay: immunoSEQ multiplex PCR; the TCRdb copy retains only in-frame clones and omits some. The top ten hold around 0.14% of the sample, which has about 2,500,000 clones, approximately 90% seen once. The sequencing sample was made of naive CD4+ T cells sorted from blood. The subset denotes: CD45RA+ positively selected. The receptors shown here come from a young man in good health.

This clone appeared once. This specimen includes other DNA sequences encoding the same CDR3. The chain combines TRBV7-9 with TRBJ2-1; D unclear. Germline V CDR1 and CDR2: SEHNR, FQNEAQ (reference sequence). The CDR3 extends over 13 amino acids. The V gene lost 2 bases and the J gene lost 5 bases, with 7 bases spanning the gap. The CDR3 reads CASSLSADNEQFF. For the CDR3, the DNA is TGTGCCAGCAGCTTAAGTGCGGACAATGAGCAGTTCTTC.

The gene calls are TRBV5-1 and TRBJ2-2, with D possibly matching TRBD1 (5 bases). Trimming removed 2 bases from V and 0 bases from J, with 8 bases in between. Germline values: CDR1 SGHRS, CDR2 YFSETQ. The CDR3 has 15 amino acids. CDR3 sequence reads: CASSFTDTNTGELFF. Written as DNA, the CDR3 is TGCGCCAGCAGCTTTACGGACACGAACACCGGGGAGCTGTTTTTT.

The V call is TRBV30, the J call TRBJ1-6; no firm D call. Germline values: CDR1 GTSNPN, CDR2 SVGIG (reference sequence). V was pared by 5 bases and J by 10 bases, with 15 bases between. The CDR3 has 13 amino acids. CDR3 in amino acids: CAWSRRTESPLHF. CDR3 sequence (DNA): TGTGCCTGGTCGCGACGAACCGAATCACCCCTCCACTTT.

The CDR3 loop reads CASRPLGTSLDTQYF. The DNA for the CDR3 is TGCGCCAGCCGGCCCCTGGGGACTAGCTTAGATACGCAGTATTTT. The rearrangement uses TRBV5-1 and TRBJ2-3; 9 bases are shared with TRBD2. The CDR3 sequence is 15 residues long. V lost 7 bases and J lost 5; bases outside the gene matches: 11. Per the germline V gene, CDR1 is SGHRS and CDR2 is YFSETQ.

V usage is TRBV5-1 and J usage is TRBJ1-2; 9 bases align to TRBD1. This CDR3 region has 13 residues. Germline V gives CDR1 SGHRS, CDR2 YFSETQ. The J segment lost 7 bases and the V segment lost 8 bases, leaving 9 bases of the junction unmatched. CDR3 sequence: CASYRDRERGYTF. The CDR3, as DNA: TGCGCCAGTTATCGGGACAGGGAACGTGGCTACACCTTC.

V gene TRBV9 combines with J gene TRBJ2-7; D possibly corresponds to TRBD2 (6 bases). This CDR3 comprises 14 residues. CDR1 is SGDLS and CDR2 is YYNGEE in the germline V gene. With 0 bases removed from V and 3 bases from J, the gap between germline ends came to 10 bases. The CDR3 loop is CASSVDSSGYEQYF. The CDR3 nucleotides read TGTGCCAGCAGCGTAGATAGTAGCGGCTACGAGCAGTACTTC.

This clone was counted once. The rearrangement links TRBV6-6 to TRBJ1-1, with D possibly being TRBD1 (5 bases). The CDR3 covers 13 residues. Germline V CDR1 and CDR2: MNHNY, SVGAGI (reference sequence). V lost 3 bases and J 6 bases, leaving 11 bases between the germline ends. The CDR3 DNA reads TGTGCCAGCAGTTATCTGGGAGGGGCTGAAGCTTTCTTT. Amino acid sequence: CASSYLGGAEAFF.

The V call is TRBV7-3, the J call TRBJ2-2, with D hard to call. The germline gives CDR1 SGHTA, CDR2 FQGTGA. This CDR3 is 13 amino acids long. Trimming removed 5 bases at V and 7 bases at J, with 11 bases between. The CDR3 loop reads CASSATGGGELFF. The CDR3 DNA reads as TGTGCCAGCAGCGCCACGGGTGGCGGGGAGCTGTTTTTT.

In regard to this clone: Other DNA sequences of this sample code for an identical CDR3. This sequence joins TRBV19 and TRBJ2-5; D unclear. The germline V gene has CDR1 LNHDA and CDR2 SQIVND (reference sequence). There are 13 residues in the CDR3. V lost 6 bases and J lost 5, with 13 bases in between. As DNA, the CDR3 is TGTGCCAGTAGACAGCTCAGTGGGGAGACCCAGTACTTC. This sequence encodes CASRQLSGETQYF.

Of note for this clone: Other DNA sequences from this sample encode an identical CDR3 as well. The chain uses TRBV5-1 and TRBJ2-3; the match to TRBD1 covers 7 bases. The germline V gene encodes CDR1 SGHRS and CDR2 YFSETQ. Germline trimming cut 0 bases from V and 0 bases from J; bases unmatched to any gene: 4. The CDR3 contains 16 residues. This chain's CDR3 is CASSLEGGRSTDTQYF. The CDR3 coding sequence is TGCGCCAGCAGCTTGGAAGGGGGCCGGAGCACAGATACGCAGTATTTT.

The chain couples TRBV6-6 to TRBJ2-1; D gene unclear. The CDR3 has 15 amino acids. The ends were cut back, 2 bases at V and 7 bases at J, with 15 bases in the middle. Germline V CDR1 and CDR2: MNHNY, SVGAGI (reference sequence). The CDR3 bases are TGTGCCAGCAGTTACGCAAACTTGGGTAAAAATGAGCAGTTCTTC. Translated: CASSYANLGKNEQFF.

This chain joins TRBV27 and TRBJ1-5; D is undetermined. The V and J ends lost 2 bases and 0 bases respectively, with 5 bases between them. The germline V gene encodes CDR1 MNHEY and CDR2 SMNVEV (reference sequence). This CDR3 has 14 residues. The CDR3 DNA reads as TGTGCCAGCAGTTTACTCTTTAGCAATCAGCCCCAGCATTTT. As protein: CASSLLFSNQPQHF.

J is TRBJ2-2 and V is TRBV4-3; D is perhaps TRBD2 (5 bases). Trimming pared 0 bases from V and 2 bases from J, leaving 13 bases between. CDR1 is LGHNA, CDR2 YSLEER, per germline. CDR3 size: 17 residues. CDR3: CASSQDPRAANTGELFF. DNA for the CDR3: TGCGCCAGCAGCCAAGATCCGAGGGCGGCTAACACCGGGGAGCTGTTTTTT.

In the case of this clone: At the DNA level, this CDR3 is encoded by other sequences in the same sample as well. The V gene is TRBV19, the J gene TRBJ1-5, with D unresolved. The ends were cut back, 7 bases at V and 1 base at J, with 5 bases in the middle. Looked up from germline, CDR1 is LNHDA and CDR2 is SQIVND (reference sequence). The CDR3 has 12 residues. CDR3 in DNA: TGTGCCAGTACTTCGAGCAATCAGCCCCAGCATTTT. This translates into CASTSSNQPQHF.

This clone was picked up a small number of times. The chain couples TRBV29-1 to TRBJ1-1, with D hard to call. V gave up 5 bases and J gave up 1 base, with 11 bases separating them. CDR3 length equals 13 residues. CDR1 and CDR2 (germline): SQVTM, ANQGSEA. CDR3 loop: CSVWELRNTEAFF. The CDR3 DNA is TGCAGCGTTTGGGAGCTAAGGAACACTGAAGCTTTCTTT.

Details on this clone: The sample holds other DNA sequences that translate to the same CDR3. The V call is TRBV7-3, the J call TRBJ2-3; TRBD2 is a possible D gene (6 bases). Germline V gives CDR1 SGHTA, CDR2 FQGTGA. Trimming pared 3 bases from V and 1 base from J, leaving 11 bases between. The CDR3 extends over 15 amino acids. CDR3 nucleotide sequence: TGTGCCAGCAGCTTGGGGGGTCTGGGCACAGATACGCAGTATTTT. This gives the protein CASSLGGLGTDTQYF.

V and J are TRBV5-1 and TRBJ1-1, with D possibly TRBD1 on 5 matching bases. The CDR3 covers 14 residues. Trimming removed 1 base from V and 5 bases from J, with 12 bases in between. Germline V gene sequence: CDR1 SGHRS, CDR2 YFSETQ. The CDR3 region has the DNA TGCGCCAGCAGCTTGCGTGCCGGGGGGACTGAAGCTTTCTTT. This gives the protein CASSLRAGGTEAFF.

V gene TRBV7-6 combines with J gene TRBJ2-5; D is unresolved. Germline assignment: CDR1 SGHVS and CDR2 FNYEAQ. CDR3 length: 15 residues. Trimming cost V 1 base and J 1 base, with 10 bases left between them. The CDR3 is CASSLDPRSQETQYF. In DNA form, the CDR3 reads TGTGCCAGCAGCTTAGACCCGCGGAGCCAAGAGACCCAGTACTTC.

V and J are TRBV2 and TRBJ1-4; 8 bases fit TRBD1. Trimming at V came to 8 bases and at J to 5 bases, leaving 10 bases not matched to a gene. CDR3 length equals 15 residues. Germline values: CDR1 SNHLY, CDR2 FYNNEI. The chain's CDR3 is CASCWFGTGNEKLFF. DNA of the CDR3: TGTGCCAGCTGTTGGTTCGGGACAGGAAATGAAAAACTGTTTTTT.

As regards this clone: The junction does not match germline at one end; this may be a read error. This chain links TRBV30 with TRBJ1-2, with D possibly being TRBD1 (5 bases). CDR3 size: 12 residues. Looked up from germline, CDR1 is GTSNPN and CDR2 is SVGIG (reference sequence). The CDR3 sequence: CASSGTNYGYTF. The CDR3 DNA reads TGTGCCTCCTCCGGGACTAATTATGGCTACACCTTC. The full variable domain, with the rest looked up from reference TRBV30 and TRBJ1-2, is SQTIHQWPATLVQPVGSPLSLECTVEGTSNPNLYWYRQAAGRGLQLLFYSVGIGQISSEVPQNLSASRPQDRQFILSSKKLLLSDSGFYLCASSGTNYGYTFGSGTRLTVV.

V and J are TRBV2 and TRBJ1-1, with D tentatively TRBD1 (6 bases). The CDR3 is 14 residues long. Germline CDR1 is SNHLY and CDR2 is FYNNEI. The V end was cut by 4 bases, the J end by 2 bases, with 11 bases between. CDR3 nucleotide sequence: TGTGCCAGCAGTGGTCTAGGGGGTAACACTGAAGCTTTCTTT. This sequence encodes CASSGLGGNTEAFF.

The chain uses TRBV30 and TRBJ2-2; the D gene is possibly TRBD2 (5 bases). The V gene's germline CDR1 is GTSNPN and CDR2 SVGIG (reference sequence). The CDR3 has 17 amino acids. Deletions cut 4 bases from V and 0 bases from J, with 18 bases between. The CDR3 is CAWTSTRRPANTGELFF. The CDR3 DNA is TGTGCCTGGACCTCAACGAGGAGGCCCGCGAACACCGGGGAGCTGTTTTTT.

The V and J genes are TRBV9 and TRBJ2-5, with D hard to call. The CDR3 consists of 15 residues. The V gene lost 6 bases and the J gene lost 1 base, with 16 bases spanning the gap. Germline V gives CDR1 SGDLS, CDR2 YYNGEE. The CDR3 coding sequence is TGTGCCAGCACCCCCTCGTCCCAGCCCCAAGAGACCCAGTACTTC. Translation: CASTPSSQPQETQYF.

The V call is TRBV25-1, the J call TRBJ1-2; D gene uncertain. V was pared by 4 bases and J by 4 bases, with 7 bases between. Germline CDR1 is MGHDK and CDR2 is SYGVNS. The CDR3 has 12 amino acids. In nucleotides, the CDR3 is TGTGCCAGCAGTGCGAACGGCTATGGCTACACCTTC. Amino acids: CASSANGYGYTF.

The J gene is TRBJ1-6, the V gene TRBV7-8, with D unclear. This CDR3 region has 15 residues. Trimming pared 4 bases from V and 3 bases from J, leaving 10 bases between. CDR1 is SGHVS, CDR2 FQNEAQ, per germline. CDR3 in DNA: TGTGCCAGCAGCTCTGCCACGGGCTATAATTCACCCCTCCACTTT. The encoded protein is CASSSATGYNSPLHF.

The count of this clone is one. The chain couples TRBV6-5 to TRBJ2-3; 8 bases align to TRBD2. Trimming took 6 bases from V and 2 from J; bases not matched to a gene: 7. The CDR3 contains 15 residues. Germline V lookup: CDR1 MNHEY, CDR2 SVGAGI. CDR3 DNA: TGTGCCAGCAGCCGAGCGGGAGTCACCACAGATACGCAGTATTTT. It specifies CASSRAGVTTDTQYF.

V usage is TRBV5-1 and J usage is TRBJ2-1; unclear D gene. Deletions cut 4 bases from V and 0 bases from J, with 20 bases between. This CDR3 contains 18 residues. Germline loops: CDR1 SGHRS, CDR2 YFSETQ. CDR3 coding DNA: TGCGCCAGCAGCCGTTTTAGAGGCAGGTCAAGCTCCTACAATGAGCAGTTCTTC. It specifies CASSRFRGRSSSYNEQFF. The variable domain in full, with the rest retrieved from reference TRBV5-1 and TRBJ2-1, is KAGVTQTPRYLIKTRGQQVTLSCSPISGHRSVSWYQQTPGQGLQFLFEYFSETQRNKGNFPGRFSGRQFSNSRSEMNVSTLELGDSALYLCASSRFRGRSSSYNEQFFGPGTRLTVL.

This chain connects TRBV5-1 to TRBJ2-1; TRBD2 is a possible D gene (5 bases). V lost 0 bases, J lost 9 bases, and 19 bases lay in between. Germline loops: CDR1 SGHRS, CDR2 YFSETQ. The CDR3 is made up of 16 amino acids. CDR3: CASSLEPGSPKGEQFF. The CDR3 DNA follows: TGCGCCAGCAGCTTGGAGCCGGGGTCTCCTAAGGGTGAGCAGTTCTTC.

V gene TRBV6-1 combines with J gene TRBJ1-1; D unresolved. Per the germline V gene, CDR1 is MNHNS and CDR2 is SASEGT. V shed 1 base and J shed 4 bases, with 10 bases lying between them. CDR3 length: 14 amino acids. This CDR3 reads CASSEESGGTEAFF. The CDR3 DNA reads as TGTGCCAGCAGTGAAGAATCGGGAGGCACTGAAGCTTTCTTT.